The T cell receptor (beta chain) under discussion was sequenced for a study of early T cells in non-severe SARS-CoV-2 infection. A few counts support this clonotype. MiXCR, applied by TCRdb to the 5' RACE reads, yields one record per CDR3 protein. The table has 80,000 to 100,000 distinct CDR3 sequences, 11% to 15% seen once. The junction had 9 bases not matched to a gene; V was cut back by 10 bases and J by 5 bases. The germline V gene encodes CDR1 MDHEN and CDR2 SYDVKM. The CDR3 has 14 residues. Sequenced input: whole blood. The TCR comes from an adult who was a healthcare worker with PCR-confirmed SARS-CoV-2 infection or an uninfected control (not recorded which). The J gene is TRBJ2-1, the V gene TRBV28; 9 bases fit TRBD2. CDR3 nucleotide sequence: TGTGCCATCAAAGGCCTAGCGGGGCACAATGAGCAGTTCTTC. Translation gives CAIKGLAGHNEQFF.